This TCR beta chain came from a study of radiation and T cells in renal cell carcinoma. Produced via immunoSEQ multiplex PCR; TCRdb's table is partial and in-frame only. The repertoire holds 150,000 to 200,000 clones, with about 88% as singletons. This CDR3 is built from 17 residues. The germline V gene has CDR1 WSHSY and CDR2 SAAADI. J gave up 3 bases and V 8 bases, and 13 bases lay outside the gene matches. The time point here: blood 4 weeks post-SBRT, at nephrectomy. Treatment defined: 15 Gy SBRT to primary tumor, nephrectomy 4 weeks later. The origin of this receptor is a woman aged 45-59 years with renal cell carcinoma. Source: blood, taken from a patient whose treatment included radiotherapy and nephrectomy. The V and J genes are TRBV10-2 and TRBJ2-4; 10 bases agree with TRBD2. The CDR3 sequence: CASALTSGIRGKNIQYF. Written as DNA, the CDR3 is TGCGCCAGCGCTCTTACTAGCGGGATACGTGGCAAAAACATTCAGTACTTC.